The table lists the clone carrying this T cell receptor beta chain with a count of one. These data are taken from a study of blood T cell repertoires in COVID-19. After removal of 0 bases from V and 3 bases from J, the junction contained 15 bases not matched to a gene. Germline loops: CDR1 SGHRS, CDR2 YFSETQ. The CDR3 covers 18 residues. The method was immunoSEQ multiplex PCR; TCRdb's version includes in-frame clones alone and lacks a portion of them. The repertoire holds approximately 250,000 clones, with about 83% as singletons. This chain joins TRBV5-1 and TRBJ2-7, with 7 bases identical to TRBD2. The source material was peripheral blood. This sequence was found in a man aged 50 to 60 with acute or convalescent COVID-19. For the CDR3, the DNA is TGCGCCAGCAGCTTGGCCATCCCTACGGGGGGAGGATTCTACGAGCAGTACTTC. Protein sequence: CASSLAIPTGGGFYEQYF.